What follows describes a single T cell receptor beta chain. Its antigen is unidentified. This entry belongs to a study of cytomegalovirus exposure and HLA in healthy donors. Healthy individuals who donated bone marrow served as the donors. Study-wide results and caveats: Usually a TCR sequence was rare, but some public TCRs were found in many donors. Both high specificity and high sensitivity reportedly marked the classifier's diagnosis of cytomegalovirus status.

This CDR3 is 17 amino acids long. Germline CDR1 is SGHDT and CDR2 is YYEEEE. The J segment lost 4 bases and the V segment lost 4 bases, leaving 14 bases of the junction unmatched. This PCR relied on a set of 60 Vbeta primers and 13 Jbeta primers. Generated by immunoSEQ multiplex PCR, the TCRdb table keeps only in-frame clones and is missing some. The repertoire holds around 120,000 clones, with around 72% as singletons. V usage is TRBV5-6 and J usage is TRBJ1-2; 9 positions agree with TRBD1. This receptor was identified in a woman aged 45-60 years in good health and CMV-seropositive. Material: PBMCs. CDR3 DNA sequence: TGTGCCAGCAGCACGGACAGGGGAACCCTTATTCCCTATGGCTACACCTTC. As protein: CASSTDRGTLIPYGYTF. Full variable domain (remainder filled in from reference TRBV5-6 and TRBJ1-2): DAGVTQSPTHLIKTRGQQVTLRCSPKSGHDTVSWYQQALGQGPQFIFQYYEEEERQRGNFPDRFSGHQFPNYSSELNVNALLLGDSALYLCASSTDRGTLIPYGYTFGSGTRLTVV.